The 25 T cell receptor beta chains in this list originate from one sample, sequenced in a study of cytomegalovirus exposure and HLA in healthy donors. The primer mix had 60 Vbeta and 13 Jbeta primers. Data came from immunoSEQ multiplex PCR; TCRdb stores just in-frame clones and leaves some out. The table includes 160,000 or so clones, 84% detected once. The sample consisted of PBMCs. The receptors stem from a man aged 25 to 40 in good health and CMV-seronegative.

This CDR3 is CASRGQGDYEQYF. CDR3 nucleotides: TGCGCCAGCAGGGGACAGGGGGACTACGAGCAGTACTTC. This chain joins TRBV10-2 and TRBJ2-7; the match to TRBD1 covers 11 bases. Losses at the gene ends were 6 bases for V and 3 bases for J; bases not matched to a gene: 1. The CDR3 has 13 amino acids. Looked up from germline, CDR1 is WSHSY and CDR2 is SAAADI.

The chain recombines TRBV2 with TRBJ2-7; 8 nucleotides align to TRBD1. The germline CDR1 and CDR2 sequences are SNHLY and FYNNEI. The V segment lost 9 bases and the J segment 4 bases; nucleotides outside the gene matches: 11. The CDR3 sequence is 14 residues long. The CDR3: CASLAPGGWYEQYF. DNA for the CDR3: TGTGCCAGTTTAGCCCCAGGGGGCTGGTACGAGCAGTACTTC.

The chain has TRBV10-1 and TRBJ1-1; 9 nucleotides match TRBD1. Germline lookup yields CDR1 WNHNN and CDR2 SYGVQD (reference sequence). This CDR3 spans 15 amino acids. J lost 3 bases, V lost 5 bases, and 7 bases had no gene match. DNA for the CDR3: TGCGCCAGCAGTTTACAGGGGGCGCGGGACACTGAAGCTTTCTTT. Protein: CASSLQGARDTEAFF.

The chain carries TRBV5-4 and TRBJ2-1, with D perhaps TRBD2 (5 bases). The CDR3 sequence is 13 residues long. CDR1 is SGHNT and CDR2 is YYREEE in the germline V gene (reference sequence). Trimming pared 0 bases from V and 8 bases from J, leaving 9 bases between. CDR3: CASSLGGNHEQFF. The CDR3 DNA reads as TGTGCCAGCAGCTTGGGAGGGAACCATGAGCAGTTCTTC.

V usage is TRBV29-1 and J usage is TRBJ1-5; no clear D gene. The length of the CDR3 is 13 residues. Germline lookup yields CDR1 SQVTM and CDR2 ANQGSEA. Trimming took 7 bases from V and 4 from J, leaving 14 bases between them. CDR3 bases: TGCAGCGCACGGGTGGCGGGAAATCAGCCCCAGCATTTT. Encoded protein: CSARVAGNQPQHF.

CDR3 amino acids: CASSLAELGYGYTF. DNA of the CDR3: TGTGCCAGCAGCTTAGCGGAGCTCGGCTATGGCTACACCTTC. J is TRBJ1-2 and V is TRBV7-9; D is unclear. The CDR3 loop spans 14 amino acids. Germline CDR1 is SEHNR and CDR2 is FQNEAQ (reference sequence). The V and J ends lost 0 bases and 4 bases respectively, with 9 bases between them.

The J gene is TRBJ2-5, the V gene TRBV5-1; D may be TRBD2 (6 bases). CDR3 length equals 17 residues. Germline assignment: CDR1 SGHRS and CDR2 YFSETQ. Trimming stripped 4 bases from V and 2 bases from J, with 21 bases between. In nucleotides, the CDR3 is TGCGCCAGCAGCCAAAACACCGGGGGAGGAGGTCAAGAGACCCAGTACTTC. Its protein is CASSQNTGGGGQETQYF.

V is TRBV5-4 and J is TRBJ2-3; TRBD1 is a possible D gene (6 bases). The CDR3 totals 19 residues. V was cut by 4 bases and J by 1 base, with 25 bases left in between. Looked up from germline, CDR1 is SGHNT and CDR2 is YYREEE (reference sequence). Here the CDR3 reads CASSHNRADVHGGTDTQYF. The CDR3 nucleotides read TGTGCCAGCAGCCACAACAGGGCAGACGTCCACGGGGGCACAGATACGCAGTATTTT.

For this clone: An end of the junction does not agree with germline; a read error may underlie this. The rearrangement joins TRBV7-9 to TRBJ2-1; the D gene is possibly TRBD2 (5 bases). Germline CDR1 reads SEHNR; CDR2 reads FQNEAQ (reference sequence). The CDR3 is made up of 10 amino acids. The CDR3 region is CSSGQDEQFF. Written as DNA, the CDR3 is TGTTCCAGCGGCCAAGATGAGCAGTTCTTC.

The J gene is TRBJ1-5, the V gene TRBV9; D uncertain. The CDR3 spans 16 residues. The V end was cut by 1 base, the J end by 3 bases, with 14 bases between. Germline values: CDR1 SGDLS, CDR2 YYNGEE. The CDR3, as DNA: TGTGCCAGCAGCGTAATTGGAGAGCCCCACAATCAGCCCCAGCATTTT. It specifies CASSVIGEPHNQPQHF.

The chain is built from TRBV6-5 and TRBJ2-7; 8 nucleotides line up with TRBD1. The V gene's germline CDR1 is MNHEY and CDR2 SVGAGI. The CDR3 spans 14 residues. The junction had 8 bases not matched to a gene; V was cut back by 5 bases and J by 5 bases. The CDR3 coding sequence is TGTGCCAGCAGTATAGACAGGGGCCGAGACGAGCAGTACTTC. Protein: CASSIDRGRDEQYF.

This clone was picked up a small number of times. The V and J genes are TRBV11-2 and TRBJ2-7; 14 positions match TRBD2. This CDR3 region has 19 residues. The germline V gene encodes CDR1 SGHAT and CDR2 FQNNGV. Trimming at V came to 4 bases and at J to 2 bases, leaving 13 bases not matched to a gene. CDR3 nucleotides: TGTGCCAGCAGCTCCGTCCCCGGGACTAGCGGGAGAGGCCCCTACGAGCAGTACTTC. Translation gives CASSSVPGTSGRGPYEQYF. Looking up the rest from reference TRBV11-2 and TRBJ2-7 gives the full variable domain: EAGVAQSPRYKIIEKRQSVAFWCNPISGHATLYWYQQILGQGPKLLIQFQNNGVVDDSQLPKDRFSAERLKGVDSTLKIQPAKLEDSAVYLCASSSVPGTSGRGPYEQYFGPGTRLTVT.

The V and J genes are TRBV7-9 and TRBJ1-2; D ambiguous. The CDR3 is 14 amino acids. The V and J ends lost 5 bases and 7 bases respectively, with 17 bases between them. Per germline, CDR1 SEHNR and CDR2 FQNEAQ (reference sequence). This CDR3 is CASSIVLEWSGYTF. In DNA form, the CDR3 reads TGTGCCAGCAGCATCGTCCTAGAGTGGTCTGGCTACACCTTC. The full variable domain, in which reference TRBV7-9 and TRBJ1-2 provide the parts outside the CDR3, is DTGVSQNPRHKITKRGQNVTFRCDPISEHNRLYWYRQTLGQGPEFLTYFQNEAQLEKSRLLSDRFSAERPKGSFSTLEIQRTEQGDSAMYLCASSIVLEWSGYTFGSGTRLTVV.

V usage is TRBV18 and J usage is TRBJ2-5, with TRBD2 identical over 12 bases. V lost 6 bases to trimming and J lost 5 bases; unmatched junction nucleotides: 7. The V gene's germline CDR1 is KGHSH and CDR2 LQKENI. The CDR3 loop spans 15 amino acids. CDR3 protein: CASSLTSGGTETQYF. The CDR3 DNA reads TGTGCCAGCTCGCTAACTAGCGGGGGGACTGAGACCCAGTACTTC.

The CDR3 reads CASRPPGGTEAFF. CDR3 nucleotides: TGTGCCAGCAGGCCCCCAGGGGGCACTGAAGCTTTCTTT. The J gene is TRBJ1-1, the V gene TRBV6-4; TRBD1 matches at 7 bases. Trimming took 6 bases from V and 4 from J; bases not matched to a gene: 5. CDR3 length equals 13 residues. Germline V gene data show CDR1 as MRHNA and CDR2 as SNTAGT.

This clone was counted once. V and J are TRBV11-3 and TRBJ2-5, with TRBD1 matching over 7 bases. Trimming removed 5 bases from V and 2 bases from J; junction bases left unmatched: 5. The length of the CDR3 is 14 residues. The germline V gene encodes CDR1 SGHNT and CDR2 YENEEA. The CDR3 protein is CASSGRQGQETQYF. In DNA form, the CDR3 reads TGTGCCAGCAGCGGCCGACAGGGACAAGAGACCCAGTACTTC.

The V call is TRBV21-1, the J call TRBJ2-2; the table's D call TRBD2 went unverified against the DNA. TRBV21-1 is designated a pseudogene. The length of the CDR3 is 18 residues. DNA for the CDR3: TGTGCCAGCAGCCCCGGGAGGCTAGGGGGTAGATACCCCGGGGAGCTGTTTTTT. Its translation: CASSPGRLGGRYPGELFF.

The chain has TRBV27 and TRBJ2-7; 8 bases fit TRBD1. The CDR3 totals 13 residues. Per the germline V gene, CDR1 is MNHEY and CDR2 is SMNVEV (reference sequence). V lost 8 bases, J lost 6 bases, and 9 bases stayed unmatched. CDR3 sequence (DNA): TGTGCCAGCCGACATCAACAGGGGGGCGAGCAGTACTTC. Residues: CASRHQQGGEQYF.

The chain employs TRBV6-4 and TRBJ2-1; TRBD2 aligns across 8 bases. The CDR3 totals 16 residues. Germline values: CDR1 MRHNA, CDR2 SNTAGT. Trimming cost V 4 bases and J 0 bases; bases outside gene matches: 5. The CDR3 bases are TGTGCCAGCAGTGCGATAGCGGGAAGCTCCTACAATGAGCAGTTCTTC. Amino acid sequence: CASSAIAGSSYNEQFF.

V gene TRBV7-8 combines with J gene TRBJ1-2, with 7 bases fitting TRBD1. V gave up 2 bases and J gave up 2 bases; unmatched junction bases: 5. Germline CDR1 is SGHVS and CDR2 is FQNEAQ. This CDR3 has 15 amino acids. The CDR3 DNA reads TGTGCCAGCAGCTTACGCTTGACAGGGAACTATGGCTACACCTTC. Encoded protein: CASSLRLTGNYGYTF.

The V and J genes are TRBV21-1 and TRBJ1-3; TRBD1, the table's D call, was not compared with the DNA. TRBV21-1 is flagged as a pseudogene. The CDR3 loop spans 19 amino acids. The CDR3 reads CASSKSAAGINLTGNTIYF. CDR3 coding DNA: TGTGCCAGCAGCAAATCTGCGGCAGGGATAAACTTAACAGGAAACACCATATATTTT.

This clone showed up just once. This chain joins TRBV7-6 and TRBJ2-1; 7 nucleotides align to TRBD2. V was pared by 0 bases and J by 4 bases, with 0 bases of the junction left unmatched. Looked up from germline, CDR1 is SGHVS and CDR2 is FNYEAQ. The CDR3 length is 14 residues. CDR3 protein: CASSLAGGYNEQFF. The CDR3 DNA follows: TGTGCCAGCAGCTTAGCGGGAGGGTACAATGAGCAGTTCTTC.

This sequence joins TRBV7-2 and TRBJ2-7, with 7 bases identical to TRBD1. This CDR3 is 13 amino acids long. Germline assignment: CDR1 SGHTA and CDR2 FQGNSA. The ends lost 5 bases at V and 6 bases at J; junction bases unmatched: 7. The CDR3 protein is CASSPGYRGEQYF. CDR3 DNA sequence: TGTGCCAGCAGCCCGGGGTACAGGGGCGAGCAGTACTTC.

The chain recombines TRBV27 with TRBJ2-1; 14 nucleotides match TRBD2. The CDR3 runs to 19 residues. Per germline, CDR1 MNHEY and CDR2 SMNVEV (reference sequence). V was clipped by 5 bases and J by 0 bases; unmatched bases: 9. The CDR3 is CASSLGLAGVLGSYNEQFF. In DNA, the CDR3 is TGTGCCAGCAGTCTGGGACTAGCGGGAGTTCTAGGCTCCTACAATGAGCAGTTCTTC.

The rearrangement links TRBV12-5 to TRBJ1-1; D is undetermined. This CDR3 has 13 residues. Looked up from germline, CDR1 is LGHNT and CDR2 is FRNRAP. With 1 base removed from V and 8 bases from J, the gap between germline ends came to 11 bases. CDR3 sequence: CASGLEGGTEAFF. In DNA form, the CDR3 reads TGTGCTAGTGGTTTGGAAGGAGGTACCGAAGCTTTCTTT.